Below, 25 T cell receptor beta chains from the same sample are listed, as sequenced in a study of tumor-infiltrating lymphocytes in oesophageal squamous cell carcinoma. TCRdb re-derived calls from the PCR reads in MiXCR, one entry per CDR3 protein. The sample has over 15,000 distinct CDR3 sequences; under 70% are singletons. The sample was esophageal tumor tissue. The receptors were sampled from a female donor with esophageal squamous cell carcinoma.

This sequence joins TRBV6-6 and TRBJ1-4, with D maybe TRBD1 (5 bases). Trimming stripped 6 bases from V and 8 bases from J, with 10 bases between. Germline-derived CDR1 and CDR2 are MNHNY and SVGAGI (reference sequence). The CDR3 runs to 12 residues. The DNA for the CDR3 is TGTGCCAGCAGGGGACCCGGGGAAAAACTGTTTTTT. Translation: CASRGPGEKLFF.

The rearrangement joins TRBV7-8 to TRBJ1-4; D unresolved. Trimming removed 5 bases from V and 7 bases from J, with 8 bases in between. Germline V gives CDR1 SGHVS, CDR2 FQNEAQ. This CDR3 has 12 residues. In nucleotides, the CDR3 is TGTGCCAGCAGCCGGCGCTCTGAAAAACTGTTTTTT. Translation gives CASSRRSEKLFF.

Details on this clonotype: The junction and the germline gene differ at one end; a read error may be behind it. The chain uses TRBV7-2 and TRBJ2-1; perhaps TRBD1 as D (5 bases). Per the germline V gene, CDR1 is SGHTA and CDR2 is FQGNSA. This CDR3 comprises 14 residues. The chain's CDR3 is CASRQTVLDSPLHF. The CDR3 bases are TGTGCCAGCAGGCAGACAGTGCTGGATTCACCCCTCCACTTC.

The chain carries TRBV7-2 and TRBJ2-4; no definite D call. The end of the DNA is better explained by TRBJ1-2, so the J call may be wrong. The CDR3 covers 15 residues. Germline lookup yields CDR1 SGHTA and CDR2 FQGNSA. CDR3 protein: CASSRRVGGHYGYTF. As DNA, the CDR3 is TGTGCCAGCAGCCGAAGGGTAGGAGGGCACTATGGCTACACCTTC.

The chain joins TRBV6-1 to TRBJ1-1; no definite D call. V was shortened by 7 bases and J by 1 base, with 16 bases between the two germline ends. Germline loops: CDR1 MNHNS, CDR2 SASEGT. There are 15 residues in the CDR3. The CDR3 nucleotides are TGTGCCAGCATAGACTTAGGTACGACGAACACTGAAGCTTTCTTT. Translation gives CASIDLGTTNTEAFF.

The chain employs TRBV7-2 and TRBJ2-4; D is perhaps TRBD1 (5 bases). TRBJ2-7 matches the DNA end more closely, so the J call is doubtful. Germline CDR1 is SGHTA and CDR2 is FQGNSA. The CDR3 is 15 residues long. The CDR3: CASSLSEQGVSEQYF. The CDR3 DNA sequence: TGTGCCAGCAGCTTGTCAGAGCAGGGCGTCTCCGAGCAGTACTTC.

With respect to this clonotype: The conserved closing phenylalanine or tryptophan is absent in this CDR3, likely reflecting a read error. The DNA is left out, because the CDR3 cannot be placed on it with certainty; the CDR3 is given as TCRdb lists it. This CDR3 reads CASVSPRDR. This chain uses TRBV5-5 with TRBJ2-6; the table's D gene call, TRBD1, was not cross checked with the DNA. The V gene's germline CDR1 is SGHKS and CDR2 YYEKEE (reference sequence). The CDR3 sequence runs 9 residues, both termini included.

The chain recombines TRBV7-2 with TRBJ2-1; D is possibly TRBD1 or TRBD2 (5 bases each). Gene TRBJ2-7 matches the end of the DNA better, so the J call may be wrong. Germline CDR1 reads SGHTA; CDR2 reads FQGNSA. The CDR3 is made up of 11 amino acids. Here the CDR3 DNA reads TGTGCCAGCAGCTTGGGGGTTGGGCAGTACTTC. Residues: CASSLGVGQYF.

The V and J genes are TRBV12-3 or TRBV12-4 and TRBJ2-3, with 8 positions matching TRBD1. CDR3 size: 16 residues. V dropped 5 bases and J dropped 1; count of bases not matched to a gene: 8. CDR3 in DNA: TGTGCCAGCAGTCTACGACAGGGGACAGGCACAGATACGCAGTATTTT. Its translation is CASSLRQGTGTDTQYF.

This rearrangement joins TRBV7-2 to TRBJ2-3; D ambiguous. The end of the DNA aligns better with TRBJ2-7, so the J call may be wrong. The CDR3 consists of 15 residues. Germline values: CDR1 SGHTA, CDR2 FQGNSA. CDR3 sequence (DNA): TGTGCCAGCAGCGCAGGTTACCTTCGCTCCTACGAGCAGTACTTC. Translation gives CASSAGYLRSYEQYF.

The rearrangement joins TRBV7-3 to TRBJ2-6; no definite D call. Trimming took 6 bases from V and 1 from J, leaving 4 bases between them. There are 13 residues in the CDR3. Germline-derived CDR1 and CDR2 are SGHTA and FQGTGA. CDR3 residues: CASRRSGANVLTF. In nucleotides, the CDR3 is TGTGCCAGCAGGCGGTCTGGGGCCAACGTCCTGACTTTC.

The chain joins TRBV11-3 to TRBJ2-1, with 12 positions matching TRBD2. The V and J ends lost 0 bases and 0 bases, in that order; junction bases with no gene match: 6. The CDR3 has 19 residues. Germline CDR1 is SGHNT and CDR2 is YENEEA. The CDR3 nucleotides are TGTGCCAGCAGCTTAGAAGGGACTAGCGGGTCTAGCTCCTACAATGAGCAGTTCTTC. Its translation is CASSLEGTSGSSSYNEQFF.

The CDR3 DNA is TGTGCCAGTAGGGACAGGGGCAGGGGAGAGACCCAGTACTTC. Translating it yields CASRDRGRGETQYF. The chain carries TRBV19 and TRBJ2-5; TRBD1 matches 9 bases. The CDR3 has 14 residues. The V gene's germline CDR1 is LNHDA and CDR2 SQIVND (reference sequence). V trimming: 6 bases; J trimming: 4 bases; junction bases outside the gene matches: 6.

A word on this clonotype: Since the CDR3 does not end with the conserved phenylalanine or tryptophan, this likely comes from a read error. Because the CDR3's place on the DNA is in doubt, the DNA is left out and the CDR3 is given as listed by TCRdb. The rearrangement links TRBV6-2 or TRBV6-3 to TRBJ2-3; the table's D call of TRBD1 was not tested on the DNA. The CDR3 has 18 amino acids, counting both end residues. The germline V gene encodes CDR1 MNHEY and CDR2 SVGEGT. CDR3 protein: CASSYSQPGGNYGYTFGP.

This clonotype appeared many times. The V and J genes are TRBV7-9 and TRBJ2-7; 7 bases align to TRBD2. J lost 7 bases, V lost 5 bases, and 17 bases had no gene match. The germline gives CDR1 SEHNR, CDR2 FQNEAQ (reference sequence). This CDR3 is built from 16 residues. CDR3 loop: CASSRIGEGLSDEQYF. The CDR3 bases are TGTGCCAGCAGCCGGATAGGGGAGGGCCTTAGCGATGAGCAGTACTTC.

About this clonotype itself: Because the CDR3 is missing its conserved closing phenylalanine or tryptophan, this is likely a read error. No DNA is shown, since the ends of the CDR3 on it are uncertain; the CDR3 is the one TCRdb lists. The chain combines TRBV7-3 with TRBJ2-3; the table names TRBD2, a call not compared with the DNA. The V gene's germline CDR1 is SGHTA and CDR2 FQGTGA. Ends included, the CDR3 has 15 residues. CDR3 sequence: CASSPLNSYEQYFGP.

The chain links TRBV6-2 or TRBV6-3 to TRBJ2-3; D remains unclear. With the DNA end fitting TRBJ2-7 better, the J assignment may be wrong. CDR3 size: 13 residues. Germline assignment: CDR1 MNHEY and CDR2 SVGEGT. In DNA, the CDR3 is TGTGCCAGCAGTTACTCAAGTCCCTACGAGCAGTACTTC. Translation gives CASSYSSPYEQYF.

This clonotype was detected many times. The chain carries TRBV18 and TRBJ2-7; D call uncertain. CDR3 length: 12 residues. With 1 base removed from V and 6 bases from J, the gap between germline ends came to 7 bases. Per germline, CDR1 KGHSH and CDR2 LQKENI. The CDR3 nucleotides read TGTGCCAGCTCACCACATCCCGGCGAGCAGTACTTC. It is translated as CASSPHPGEQYF.

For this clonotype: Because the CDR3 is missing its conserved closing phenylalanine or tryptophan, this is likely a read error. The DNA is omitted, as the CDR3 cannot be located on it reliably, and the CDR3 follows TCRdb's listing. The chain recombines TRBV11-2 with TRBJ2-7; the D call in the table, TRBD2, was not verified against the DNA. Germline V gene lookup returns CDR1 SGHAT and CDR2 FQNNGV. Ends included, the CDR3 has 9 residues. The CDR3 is CASSSVGLS.

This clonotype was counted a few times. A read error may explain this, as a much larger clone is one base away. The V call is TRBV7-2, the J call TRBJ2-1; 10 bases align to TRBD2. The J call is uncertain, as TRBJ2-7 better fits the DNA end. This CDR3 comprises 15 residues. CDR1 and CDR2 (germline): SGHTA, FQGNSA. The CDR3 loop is CASSVTSGVNNEQYF. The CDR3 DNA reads TGTGCCAGCAGCGTCACTAGCGGGGTTAACAATGAGCAGTACTTC.

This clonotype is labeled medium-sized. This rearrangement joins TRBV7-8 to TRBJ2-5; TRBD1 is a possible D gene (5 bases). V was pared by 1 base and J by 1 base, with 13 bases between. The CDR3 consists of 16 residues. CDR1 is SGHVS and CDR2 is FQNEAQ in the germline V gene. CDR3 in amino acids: CASSLGPQEFQETQYF. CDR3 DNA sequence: TGTGCCAGCAGCTTAGGTCCACAGGAATTCCAAGAGACCCAGTACTTC.

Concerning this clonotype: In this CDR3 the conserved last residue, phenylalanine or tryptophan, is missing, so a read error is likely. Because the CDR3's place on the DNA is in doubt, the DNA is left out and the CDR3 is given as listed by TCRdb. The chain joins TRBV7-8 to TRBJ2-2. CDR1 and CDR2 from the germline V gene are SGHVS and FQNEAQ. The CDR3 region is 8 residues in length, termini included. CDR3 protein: CASSLLLA.

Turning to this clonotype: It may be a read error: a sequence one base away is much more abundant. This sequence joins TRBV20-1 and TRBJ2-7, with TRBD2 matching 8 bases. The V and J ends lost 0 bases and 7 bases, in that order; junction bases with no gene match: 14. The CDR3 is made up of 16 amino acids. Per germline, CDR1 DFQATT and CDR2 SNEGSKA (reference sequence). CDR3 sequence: CSARDRSGSSYNEQYF. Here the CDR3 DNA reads TGCAGTGCTAGAGATCGGAGCGGGAGTTCCTACAATGAGCAGTACTTC.

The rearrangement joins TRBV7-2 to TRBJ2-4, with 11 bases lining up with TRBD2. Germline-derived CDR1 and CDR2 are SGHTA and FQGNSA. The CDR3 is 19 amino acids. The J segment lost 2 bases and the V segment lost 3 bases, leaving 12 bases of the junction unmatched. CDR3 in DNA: TGTGCCAGCAGCTTTTATGCGACTAGCGGGATGGGAACCAAAAACATTCAGTACTTC. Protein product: CASSFYATSGMGTKNIQYF.

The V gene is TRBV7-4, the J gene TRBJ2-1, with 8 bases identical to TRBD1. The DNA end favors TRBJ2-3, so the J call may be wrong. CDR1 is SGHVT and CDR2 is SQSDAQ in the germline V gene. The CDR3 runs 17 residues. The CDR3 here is CASSTTDQGARTDTQYF. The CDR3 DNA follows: TGTGCCAGCAGCACCACTGACCAGGGGGCCCGCACAGATACGCAGTATTTT.